This T cell receptor (beta chain) appears in the sequencing data of a study of identical twins. CDR3 length: 15 residues. The germline V gene has CDR1 KGHSH and CDR2 LQKENI. V was shortened by 3 bases and J by 0 bases, with 11 bases between the two germline ends. Each CDR3 protein is one row after TCRdb ran MiXCR on the 5' RACE reads. The sample contains more than 600,000 distinct CDR3 sequences, 18% of which appear only once. This clonotype was seen a few times. Its antigen is unknown. Study findings and constraints: Cord blood beta clonotypes present at high abundance carried fewer insertions; no such pattern appeared in memory repertoires.

These same data were also listed under a study on T cells expressing NK-cell markers. That work contributes: With respect to HCMV, seven of the eight sequenced donors were seropositive, and one was seronegative. Restriction of sorting to alpha-beta TCR T cells was accomplished in several experiments using an anti-gamma-delta TCR antibody. In a group of 5 to 7 donors, dominant NKG2C+ clonotypes represented about 1.0-8% of CD8+ T cells.

Material for sequencing was PBMCs. The source is a woman younger than 30 in good health. The chain has TRBV18 and TRBJ1-1, with no clear D. CDR3 residues: CASSPWDSMNTEAFF. DNA of the CDR3: TGTGCCAGCTCACCTTGGGATTCAATGAACACTGAAGCTTTCTTT.